In this sample, the clone carrying this TCR beta chain turned up a few times. Its antigen is unknown. Looked up from germline, CDR1 is SQVTM and CDR2 is ANQGSEA. The V end was cut by 6 bases, the J end by 0 bases, with 14 bases between. There are 14 residues in the CDR3. Preparing the TCRbeta library involved the use of unique molecular identifiers. MiXCR, applied by TCRdb to the PCR reads, yields one record per CDR3 protein. The table has around 490,000 distinct CDR3 sequences, approximately 10% seen once. This sample is drawn from a study of T-cell reconstitution after alpha-beta-depleted transplantation in children. Broader study findings: Surviving recipient T cells and thymic progenitors accounted for the high day-60 TCRbeta diversity observed in some patients. At around two months after transplant, the alpha-beta T cells were reportedly derived from several hundred expanded clones that came from non-depleted graft cells. One year post-transplant, T-cell counts and diversity were largely derived from T cells produced anew.

The chain couples TRBV29-1 to TRBJ1-2; D gene ambiguous. The material sequenced was PBMCs, mostly from graft donor cells, taken 180 days after TCRalphabeta/CD19-depleted stem cell transplant. This TCR came from a female patient aged 2-9 years who had a stem cell transplant for aplastic anemia, so the T cells may come from the graft donor. The CDR3 spells CSVVGRGTNYGYTF. The DNA of the CDR3 is TGCAGCGTGGTGGGAAGAGGAACTAACTATGGCTACACCTTC.